This is a list of T cell receptor beta chains from one sample in a study of graft-versus-host responses after intestinal transplantation. The repertoire was sequenced with immunoSEQ multiplex PCR; TCRdb's copy has only in-frame clones and lacks some. Counted here are tens of thousands of clones, roughly nine tenths occurring once; the ten biggest clones make up about 0.45%. No antigens are known for them. The specimen was unstimulated CD8+ T cells sorted from spleen or lymph node cells, collected before intestinal transplant. The receptors originated from a human donor who received an intestinal transplant. CDR3s include the opening cysteine and the closing phenylalanine or tryptophan.

j_call | v_call | cdr3_aa
TRBJ1-5 | TRBV6-1 | CASSEWLAQANQPQHF
TRBJ1-1 | TRBV29-1 | CSVDAGKAFF
TRBJ2-4 | TRBV5-6 | CASSLGAAGGIQYF
TRBJ1-6 | TRBV27 | CASSLSTGGSPLHF
TRBJ2-7 | TRBV6-1 | CASSGTATYEQYF
TRBJ2-3 | TRBV19 | CASSKLAGGGDTQYF
TRBJ2-7 | TRBV5-1 | CASTSFGATSGPRSYEQYF
TRBJ2-7 | TRBV5-6 | CASSFAGTGSNEQYF
TRBJ2-5 | TRBV5-1 | CASSLEPHEPQYF
TRBJ2-7 | TRBV19 | CASSIPDRDNEQYF
TRBJ2-7 | TRBV5-6 | CASSLGQTNYEQYF
TRBJ2-1 | TRBV4-1 | CASSQDRLARYNEQFF
TRBJ2-1 | TRBV19 | CANRSKQPSHDSSYNEQFF
TRBJ1-1 | TRBV6-6 | CASSRGWGDTEAFF
TRBJ2-1 | TRBV2 | CASSVSGELGNEQFF
TRBJ2-3 | TRBV2 | CASSHRGGGPTDTQYF
TRBJ2-7 | TRBV7-9 | CASSPGASYEQYF
TRBJ1-2 | TRBV7-9 | CASTTSTNSDYGYTF